What follows are 25 T cell receptor beta chains derived from one specimen sequenced in a study of T cells expressing NK-cell markers. TCRdb re-called the 5' RACE reads; one entry per CDR3 protein, DNA not given. Recorded for this sample: about 460,000 distinct CDR3 sequences. The sample consisted of blood T cells: a sorted CD56 or NKG2C T cell subset, CD4+ or CD8+ T cells, or bulk PBMC T cells (not recorded which). These receptors originate from a woman aged 45-65 years in good health.

The chain joins TRBV7-9 to TRBJ2-3; the TCRdb D gene call, TRBD2, has no DNA to confirm it. The CDR3 is made up of 16 amino acids. Germline-derived CDR1 and CDR2 are SEHNR and FQNEAQ (reference sequence). Here the CDR3 reads CASSDKAGGSTDTQYF.

This chain joins TRBV10-2 and TRBJ2-2; the D call from TCRdb, TRBD2, cannot be confirmed without DNA. The germline V gene encodes CDR1 WSHSY and CDR2 SAAADI. CDR3 length: 19 amino acids. Here the CDR3 reads CASSERLPREGPNTGELFF.

The gene calls are TRBV20-1 and TRBJ2-1; TCRdb gives TRBD2 as the D gene, but with no DNA this cannot be confirmed. CDR1 is DFQATT, CDR2 SNEGSKA, per germline (reference sequence). The CDR3 sequence is 16 residues long. The CDR3 spells CSARAGRLAGFREQFF.

This rearrangement joins TRBV5-1 to TRBJ1-1; TCRdb picks TRBD1, but there is no DNA to check that call. The germline CDR1 and CDR2 sequences are SGHRS and YFSETQ. The CDR3 loop spans 15 amino acids. The CDR3: CASSLEGQMLTEAFF.

The chain joins TRBV3-1 to TRBJ2-3; without DNA, the TCRdb call of TRBD1 cannot be checked. CDR1 is LGHDT, CDR2 YNNKEL, per germline (reference sequence). The CDR3 sequence is 13 residues long. CDR3 residues: CASSPTREDTQYF.

J is TRBJ2-2 and V is TRBV20-1; TCRdb's D call of TRBD1 is untestable without DNA. The CDR3 is made up of 15 amino acids. The V gene's germline CDR1 is DFQATT and CDR2 SNEGSKA (reference sequence). CDR3 amino acids: CSAPSGGEDTGELFF.

J is TRBJ1-1 and V is TRBV4-1; no DNA is available, so the TRBD1 call from TCRdb remains unchecked. The V gene's germline CDR1 is MGHRA and CDR2 YSYEKL. The length of the CDR3 is 15 residues. CDR3 sequence reads: CASSQGPGRNTEAFF.

The chain uses TRBV27 and TRBJ2-6; TCRdb designates TRBD1, a call that cannot be tested without DNA. This CDR3 comprises 18 residues. Germline V gene lookup returns CDR1 MNHEY and CDR2 SMNVEV (reference sequence). The CDR3 reads CASSSGQGNWAGANVLTF.

This chain uses TRBV7-8 with TRBJ2-3; the D gene TCRdb calls, TRBD2, cannot be checked with no DNA. Looked up from germline, CDR1 is SGHVS and CDR2 is FQNEAQ. The CDR3 is 18 residues long. Here the CDR3 reads CASSLVGLAEGGTDTQYF.

This chain connects TRBV7-8 to TRBJ2-2; TCRdb gives TRBD1 as the D gene, but with no DNA this cannot be confirmed. CDR3 length: 17 amino acids. The germline gives CDR1 SGHVS, CDR2 FQNEAQ. The CDR3 loop reads CASSPPTGTGITGELFF.

The chain combines TRBV2 with TRBJ2-2; TCRdb's D call, TRBD1, is unchecked because there is no DNA. The CDR3 extends over 16 amino acids. CDR1 SNHLY and CDR2 FYNNEI come from the germline V gene. The CDR3 reads CAIPVGTGGSTGELFF.

This chain connects TRBV7-3 to TRBJ2-1; absent DNA, TCRdb's TRBD1 call cannot be checked. Germline values: CDR1 SGHTA, CDR2 FQGTGA. There are 13 residues in the CDR3. This CDR3 is CASTLGAVNEQFF.

The rearrangement links TRBV5-1 to TRBJ2-1; TCRdb lists TRBD1, though no DNA is available to test this call. This CDR3 region has 16 residues. CDR1 and CDR2 (germline): SGHRS, YFSETQ. The CDR3 reads CASRRRAPSSYNEQFF.

The chain joins TRBV20-1 to TRBJ2-7. The CDR3 length is 14 residues. CDR1 and CDR2 from the germline V gene are DFQATT and SNEGSKA (reference sequence). The CDR3 reads CSASPRMQTYEQYF.

The V gene is TRBV11-2, the J gene TRBJ2-5; the TCRdb D gene call, TRBD1, has no DNA to confirm it. CDR1 SGHAT and CDR2 FQNNGV come from the germline V gene. This CDR3 has 13 residues. The CDR3 reads CASSVGHSETQYF.

The rearrangement links TRBV3-1 to TRBJ1-5; TCRdb lists TRBD1, though no DNA is available to test this call. The CDR3 totals 14 residues. In germline, CDR1 is LGHDT, CDR2 YNNKEL (reference sequence). This chain's CDR3 is CASSPLTVNQPQHF.

The chain combines TRBV20-1 with TRBJ1-2; no DNA is available, so the TRBD1 call from TCRdb remains unchecked. Germline V gene data show CDR1 as DFQATT and CDR2 as SNEGSKA (reference sequence). This CDR3 has 14 residues. The CDR3 here is CSAASGTGGNGYTF.

V and J are TRBV13 and TRBJ2-5; TCRdb reports TRBD2, a call that lacks DNA to check it against. The CDR3 runs 15 residues. From germline, CDR1 is PRHDT and CDR2 FYEKMQ (reference sequence). The CDR3 sequence is CASSLLGTTTRTQYF.

The chain is built from TRBV27 and TRBJ2-1; the D call from TCRdb, TRBD1, cannot be confirmed without DNA. Germline lookup yields CDR1 MNHEY and CDR2 SMNVEV (reference sequence). The CDR3 is 15 residues long. The CDR3 sequence is CASSFLGASRNEQFF.

The chain combines TRBV2 with TRBJ2-5; TCRdb lists TRBD1, though no DNA is available to test this call. Germline V gene sequence: CDR1 SNHLY, CDR2 FYNNEI. The CDR3 is 16 residues long. The CDR3 here is CASSENPGRFQETQYF.

This chain connects TRBV20-1 to TRBJ2-3; no DNA is available, so the TRBD2 call from TCRdb remains unchecked. CDR3 length: 14 residues. From germline, CDR1 is DFQATT and CDR2 SNEGSKA (reference sequence). The CDR3 sequence is CSAPSPTRADTQYF.

V is TRBV9 and J is TRBJ2-1; TCRdb reports TRBD1, a call that lacks DNA to check it against. CDR1 is SGDLS, CDR2 YYNGEE, per germline. This CDR3 region has 17 residues. The CDR3 is CASSVWTGGSVNNEQFF.

CDR3 sequence: CATRFSGRGDTQYF. The V and J genes are TRBV15 and TRBJ2-3; the D call from TCRdb, TRBD2, cannot be confirmed without DNA. CDR3 length: 14 residues. Per germline, CDR1 LNHNV and CDR2 YYDKDF (reference sequence).

The chain joins TRBV5-1 to TRBJ2-3. Germline values: CDR1 SGHRS, CDR2 YFSETQ. The CDR3 loop spans 15 amino acids. CDR3 loop: CASSLERPGTDTQYF.

The chain combines TRBV4-1 with TRBJ2-2; there is no DNA to check the TCRdb D call of TRBD2. The CDR3 totals 17 residues. Germline assignment: CDR1 MGHRA and CDR2 YSYEKL. The chain's CDR3 is CASSSKAGERDTGELFF.